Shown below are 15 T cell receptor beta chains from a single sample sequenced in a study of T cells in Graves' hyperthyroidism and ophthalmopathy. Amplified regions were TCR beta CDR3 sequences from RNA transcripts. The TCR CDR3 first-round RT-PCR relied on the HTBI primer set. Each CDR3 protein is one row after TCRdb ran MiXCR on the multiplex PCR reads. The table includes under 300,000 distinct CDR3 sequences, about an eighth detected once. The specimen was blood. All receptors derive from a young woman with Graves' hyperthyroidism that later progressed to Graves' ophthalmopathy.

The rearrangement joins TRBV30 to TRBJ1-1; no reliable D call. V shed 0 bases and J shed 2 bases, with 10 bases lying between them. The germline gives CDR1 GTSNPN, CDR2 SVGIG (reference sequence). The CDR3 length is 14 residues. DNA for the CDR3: TGTGCCTGGAGTGTTGTTTGGGGAAACACTGAAGCTTTCTTT. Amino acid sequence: CAWSVVWGNTEAFF.

CDR3: CASSLGVGQYF. CDR3 nucleotides: TGTGCCAGCAGCTTGGGAGTTGGGCAGTACTTC. The chain has TRBV5-6 and TRBJ2-7, with no clear D. The length of the CDR3 is 11 residues. Germline values: CDR1 SGHDT, CDR2 YYEEEE. V was cut by 0 bases and J by 9 bases, with 7 bases left in between.

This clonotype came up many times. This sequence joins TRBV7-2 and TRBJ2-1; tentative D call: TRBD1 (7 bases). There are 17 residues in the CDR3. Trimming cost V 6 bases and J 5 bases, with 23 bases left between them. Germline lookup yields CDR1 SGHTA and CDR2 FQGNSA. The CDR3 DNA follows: TGTGCCAGCAGTTTCCCGAGTGGCGCAGGGGGGAACAATGAGCAGTTCTTC. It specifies CASSFPSGAGGNNEQFF.

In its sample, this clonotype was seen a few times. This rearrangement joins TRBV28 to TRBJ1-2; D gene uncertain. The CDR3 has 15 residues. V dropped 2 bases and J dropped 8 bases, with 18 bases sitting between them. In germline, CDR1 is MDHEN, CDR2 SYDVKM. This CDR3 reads CASSLHSGWVVGYTF. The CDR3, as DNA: TGTGCCAGCAGTTTACACTCCGGATGGGTTGTAGGCTACACCTTC.

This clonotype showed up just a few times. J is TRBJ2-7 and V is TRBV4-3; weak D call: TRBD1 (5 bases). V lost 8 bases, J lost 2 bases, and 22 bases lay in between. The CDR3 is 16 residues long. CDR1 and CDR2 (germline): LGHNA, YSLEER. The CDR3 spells CASHKLKGRVPYEQYF. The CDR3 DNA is TGCGCCAGCCACAAGTTGAAGGGCAGGGTTCCCTACGAGCAGTACTTC.

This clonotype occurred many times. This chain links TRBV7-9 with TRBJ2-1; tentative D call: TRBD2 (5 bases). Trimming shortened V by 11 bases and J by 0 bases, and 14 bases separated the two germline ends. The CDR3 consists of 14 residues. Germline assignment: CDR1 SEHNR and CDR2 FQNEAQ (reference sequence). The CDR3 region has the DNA TGTGCCTCCAAGCGGAGGAGCTCCTACAATGAGCAGTTCTTC. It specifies CASKRRSSYNEQFF.

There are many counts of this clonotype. The CDR3 is CASSQARREGLSYNEQFF. As DNA, the CDR3 is TGTGCCAGCAGCCAAGCGAGGCGGGAGGGCCTTTCCTACAATGAGCAGTTCTTC. The chain combines TRBV14 with TRBJ2-1, with TRBD2 matching over 9 bases. This CDR3 is built from 18 residues. Germline trimming cut 1 base from V and 1 base from J; bases unmatched to any gene: 8. Germline V CDR1 and CDR2: SGHDN, FVKESK.

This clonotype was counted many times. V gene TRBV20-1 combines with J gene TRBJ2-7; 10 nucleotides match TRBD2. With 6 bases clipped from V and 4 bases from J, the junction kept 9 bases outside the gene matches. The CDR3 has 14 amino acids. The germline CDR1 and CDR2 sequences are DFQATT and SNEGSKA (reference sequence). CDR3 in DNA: TGCAGTGCCCAGGGGACTAGCGCGATATACGAGCAGTACTTC. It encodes CSAQGTSAIYEQYF.

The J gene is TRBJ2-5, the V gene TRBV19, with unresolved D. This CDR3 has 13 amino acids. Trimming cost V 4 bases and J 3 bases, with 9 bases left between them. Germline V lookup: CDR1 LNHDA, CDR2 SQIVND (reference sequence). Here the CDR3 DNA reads TGTGCCAGTAGTAGGGCTACAAAAGAGACCCAGTACTTC. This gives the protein CASSRATKETQYF.

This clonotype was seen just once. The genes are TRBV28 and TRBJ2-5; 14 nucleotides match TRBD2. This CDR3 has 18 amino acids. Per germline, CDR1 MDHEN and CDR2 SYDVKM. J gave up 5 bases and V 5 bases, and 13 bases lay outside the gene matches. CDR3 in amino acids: CASSHVPGLAGAWETQYF. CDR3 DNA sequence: TGTGCCAGCAGTCACGTCCCGGGACTAGCGGGAGCATGGGAGACCCAGTACTTC.

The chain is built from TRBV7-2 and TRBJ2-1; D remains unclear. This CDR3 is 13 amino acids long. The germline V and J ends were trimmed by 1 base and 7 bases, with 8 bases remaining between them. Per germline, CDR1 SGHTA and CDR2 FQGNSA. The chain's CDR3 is CASSLGRVNEQFF. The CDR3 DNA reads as TGTGCCAGCAGCTTAGGTCGGGTAAATGAGCAGTTCTTC.

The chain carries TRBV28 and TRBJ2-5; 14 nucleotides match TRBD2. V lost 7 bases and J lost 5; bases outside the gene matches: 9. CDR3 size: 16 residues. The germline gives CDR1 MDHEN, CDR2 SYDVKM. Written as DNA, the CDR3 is TGTGCCAGCATGGGGTGGACTAGCGGGAGGAAGGAGACCCAGTACTTC. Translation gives CASMGWTSGRKETQYF.

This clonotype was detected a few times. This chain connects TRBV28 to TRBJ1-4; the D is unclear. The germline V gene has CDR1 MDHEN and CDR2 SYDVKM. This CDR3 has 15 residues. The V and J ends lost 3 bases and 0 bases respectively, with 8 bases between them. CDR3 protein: CASSLTRATNEKLFF. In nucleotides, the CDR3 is TGTGCCAGCAGTTTGACACGCGCAACTAATGAAAAACTGTTTTTT.

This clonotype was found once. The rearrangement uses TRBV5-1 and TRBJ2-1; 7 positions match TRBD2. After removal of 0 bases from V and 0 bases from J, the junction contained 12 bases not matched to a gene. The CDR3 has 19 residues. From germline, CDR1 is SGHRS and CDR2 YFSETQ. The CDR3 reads CASSLAKLADKFSYNEQFF. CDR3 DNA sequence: TGCGCCAGCAGCTTGGCCAAGCTAGCGGACAAATTCTCCTACAATGAGCAGTTCTTC.

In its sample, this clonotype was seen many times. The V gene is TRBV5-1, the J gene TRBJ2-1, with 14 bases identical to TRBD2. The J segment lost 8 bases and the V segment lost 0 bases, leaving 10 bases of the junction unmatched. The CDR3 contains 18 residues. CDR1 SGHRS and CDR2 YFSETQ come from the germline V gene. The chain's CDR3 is CASSLGGLAGALRDEQFF. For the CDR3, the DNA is TGCGCCAGCAGCTTGGGGGGACTAGCGGGAGCCTTGAGGGATGAGCAGTTCTTC.